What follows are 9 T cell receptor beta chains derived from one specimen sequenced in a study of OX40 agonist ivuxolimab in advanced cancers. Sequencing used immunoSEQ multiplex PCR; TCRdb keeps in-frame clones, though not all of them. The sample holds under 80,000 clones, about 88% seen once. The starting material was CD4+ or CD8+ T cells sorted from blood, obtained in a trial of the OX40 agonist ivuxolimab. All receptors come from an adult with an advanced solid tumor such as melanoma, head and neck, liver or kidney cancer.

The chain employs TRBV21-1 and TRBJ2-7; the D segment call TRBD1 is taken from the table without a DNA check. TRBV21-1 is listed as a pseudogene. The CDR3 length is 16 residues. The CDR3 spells CASSKGIIDRAYEQYF. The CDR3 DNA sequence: TGTGCCAGCAGCAAAGGGATTATTGACAGGGCCTACGAGCAGTACTTC.

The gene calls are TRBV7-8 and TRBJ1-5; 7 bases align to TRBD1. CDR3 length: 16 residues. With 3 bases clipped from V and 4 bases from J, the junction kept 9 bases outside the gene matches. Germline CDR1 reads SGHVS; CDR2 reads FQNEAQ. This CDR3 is CASSLGTVLGNQPQHF. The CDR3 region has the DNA TGTGCCAGCAGCTTGGGGACAGTTTTGGGAAATCAGCCCCAGCATTTT.

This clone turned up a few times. The DNA for the CDR3 is TGTGCCAGCAGCTTTGAGGACGGGGAGCTGTTTTTT. Residues: CASSFEDGELFF. The chain employs TRBV11-1 and TRBJ2-2; D is undetermined. V shed 3 bases and J shed 7 bases, with 6 bases lying between them. This CDR3 is built from 12 residues. Germline CDR1 and CDR2: SGHAT and FQDESV (reference sequence). Looking up the rest from reference TRBV11-1 and TRBJ2-2 gives the full variable domain: EAEVAQSPRYKITEKSQAVAFWCDPISGHATLYWYRQILGQGPELLVQFQDESVVDDSQLPKDRFSAERLKGVDSTLKIQPAELGDSAMYLCASSFEDGELFFGEGSRLTVL.

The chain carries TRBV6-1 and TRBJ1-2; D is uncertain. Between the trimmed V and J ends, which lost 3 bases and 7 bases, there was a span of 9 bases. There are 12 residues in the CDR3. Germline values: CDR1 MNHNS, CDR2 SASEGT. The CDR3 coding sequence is TGTGCCAGCAGTGACCGGGATCTTGGCTACACCTTC. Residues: CASSDRDLGYTF.

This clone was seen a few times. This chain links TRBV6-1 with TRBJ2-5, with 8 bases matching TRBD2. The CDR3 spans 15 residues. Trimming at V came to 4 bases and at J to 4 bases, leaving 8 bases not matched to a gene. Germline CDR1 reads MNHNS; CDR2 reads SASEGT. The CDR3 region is CASSGGGAGGETQYF. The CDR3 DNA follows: TGTGCCAGCAGTGGCGGTGGGGCGGGGGGAGAGACCCAGTACTTC.

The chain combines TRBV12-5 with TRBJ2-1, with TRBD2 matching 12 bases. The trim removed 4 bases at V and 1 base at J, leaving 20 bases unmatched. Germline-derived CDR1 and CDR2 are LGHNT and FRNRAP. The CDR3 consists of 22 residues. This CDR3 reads CASGSRPLAGGIIDESYNEQFF. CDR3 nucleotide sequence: TGTGCTAGTGGTTCCCGTCCACTAGCGGGGGGCATCATCGACGAGTCCTACAATGAGCAGTTCTTC.

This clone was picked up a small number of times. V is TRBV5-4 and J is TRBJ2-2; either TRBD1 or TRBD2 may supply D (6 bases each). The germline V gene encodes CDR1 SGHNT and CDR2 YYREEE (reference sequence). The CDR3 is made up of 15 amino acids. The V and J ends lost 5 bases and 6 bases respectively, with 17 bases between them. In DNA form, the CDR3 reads TGTGCCAGCAGTCTCGGGGGCTCTAATGCCGGGGAGCTGTTTTTT. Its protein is CASSLGGSNAGELFF.

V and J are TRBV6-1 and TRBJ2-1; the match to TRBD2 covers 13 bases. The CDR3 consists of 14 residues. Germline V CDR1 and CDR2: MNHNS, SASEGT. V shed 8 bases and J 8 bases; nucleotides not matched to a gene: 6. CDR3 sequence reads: CASRTSGGSHEQFF. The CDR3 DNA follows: TGTGCCAGCCGGACTAGCGGGGGATCTCATGAGCAGTTCTTC.

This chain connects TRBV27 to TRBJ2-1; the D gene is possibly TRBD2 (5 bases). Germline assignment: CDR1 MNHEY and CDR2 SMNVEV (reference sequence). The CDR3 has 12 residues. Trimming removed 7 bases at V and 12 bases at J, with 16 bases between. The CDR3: CASTERGGGQFF. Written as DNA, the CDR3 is TGTGCCAGCACCGAACGCGGCGGAGGGCAGTTCTTC.